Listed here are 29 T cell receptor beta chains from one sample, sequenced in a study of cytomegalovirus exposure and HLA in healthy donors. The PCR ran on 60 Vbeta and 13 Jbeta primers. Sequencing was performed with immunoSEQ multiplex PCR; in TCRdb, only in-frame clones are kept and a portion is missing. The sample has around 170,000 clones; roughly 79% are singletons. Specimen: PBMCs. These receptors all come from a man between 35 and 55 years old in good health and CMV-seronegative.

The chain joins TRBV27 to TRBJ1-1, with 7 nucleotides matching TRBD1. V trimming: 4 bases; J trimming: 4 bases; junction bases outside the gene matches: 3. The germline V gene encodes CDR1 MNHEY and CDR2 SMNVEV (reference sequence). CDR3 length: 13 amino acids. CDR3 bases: TGTGCCAGCAGTTACAGGGGTTTCACTGAAGCTTTCTTT. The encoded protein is CASSYRGFTEAFF.

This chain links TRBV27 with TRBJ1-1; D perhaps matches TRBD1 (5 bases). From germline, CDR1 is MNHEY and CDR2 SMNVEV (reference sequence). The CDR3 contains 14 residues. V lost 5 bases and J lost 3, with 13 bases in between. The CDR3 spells CASSPVGGDTEAFF. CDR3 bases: TGTGCCAGCAGTCCCGTGGGGGGGGACACTGAAGCTTTCTTT.

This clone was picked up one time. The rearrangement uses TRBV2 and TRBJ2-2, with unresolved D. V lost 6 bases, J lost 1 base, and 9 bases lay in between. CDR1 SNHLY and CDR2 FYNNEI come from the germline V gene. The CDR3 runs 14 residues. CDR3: CASSQVLNTGELFF. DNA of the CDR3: TGTGCCAGCAGCCAGGTCCTGAACACCGGGGAGCTGTTTTTT.

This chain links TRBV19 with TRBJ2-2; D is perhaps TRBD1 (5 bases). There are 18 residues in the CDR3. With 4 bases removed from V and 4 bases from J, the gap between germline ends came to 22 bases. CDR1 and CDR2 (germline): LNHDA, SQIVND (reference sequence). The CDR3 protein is CASSTSRSPTATTGELFF. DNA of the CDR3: TGTGCCAGTAGTACCTCCCGCTCACCGACAGCAACCACCGGGGAGCTGTTTTTT.

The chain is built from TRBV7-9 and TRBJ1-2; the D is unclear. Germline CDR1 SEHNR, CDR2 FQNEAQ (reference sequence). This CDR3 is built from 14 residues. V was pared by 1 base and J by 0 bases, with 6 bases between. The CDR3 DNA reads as TGTGCCAGCAGCTTAGGAGGCCCTAACTATGGCTACACCTTC. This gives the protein CASSLGGPNYGYTF.

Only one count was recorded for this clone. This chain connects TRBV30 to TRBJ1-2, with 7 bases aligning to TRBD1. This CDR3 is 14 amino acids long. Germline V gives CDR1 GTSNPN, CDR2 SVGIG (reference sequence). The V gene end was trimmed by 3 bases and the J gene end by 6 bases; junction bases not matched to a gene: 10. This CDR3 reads CAWSVGSTGNGYTF. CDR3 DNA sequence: TGTGCCTGGAGCGTCGGCTCGACAGGGAATGGCTACACCTTC.

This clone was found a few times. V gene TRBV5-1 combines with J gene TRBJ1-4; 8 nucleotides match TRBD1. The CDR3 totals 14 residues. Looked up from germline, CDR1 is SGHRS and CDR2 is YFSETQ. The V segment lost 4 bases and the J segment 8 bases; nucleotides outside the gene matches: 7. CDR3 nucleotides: TGCGCCAGCAGCCTAGGACAGGGAGGAGAAAAACTGTTTTTT. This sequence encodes CASSLGQGGEKLFF.

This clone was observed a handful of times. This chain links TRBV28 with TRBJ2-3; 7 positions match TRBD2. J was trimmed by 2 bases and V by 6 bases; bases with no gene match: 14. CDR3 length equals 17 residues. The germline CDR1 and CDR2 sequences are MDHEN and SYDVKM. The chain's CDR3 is CASSYELRTRSTDTQYF. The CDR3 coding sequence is TGTGCCAGCAGCTATGAACTGCGGACTAGGTCCACAGATACGCAGTATTTT. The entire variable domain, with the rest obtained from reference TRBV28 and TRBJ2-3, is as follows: DVKVTQSSRYLVKRTGEKVFLECVQDMDHENMFWYRQDPGLGLRLIYFSYDVKMKEKGDIPEGYSVSREKKERFSLILESASTNQTSMYLCASSYELRTRSTDTQYFGPGTRLTVL.

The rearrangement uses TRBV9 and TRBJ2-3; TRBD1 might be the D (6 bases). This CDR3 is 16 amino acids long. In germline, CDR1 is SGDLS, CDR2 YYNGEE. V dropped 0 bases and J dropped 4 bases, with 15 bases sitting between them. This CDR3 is CASSVGTEVGPDTQYF. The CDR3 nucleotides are TGTGCCAGCAGCGTAGGGACAGAGGTGGGTCCAGATACGCAGTATTTT.

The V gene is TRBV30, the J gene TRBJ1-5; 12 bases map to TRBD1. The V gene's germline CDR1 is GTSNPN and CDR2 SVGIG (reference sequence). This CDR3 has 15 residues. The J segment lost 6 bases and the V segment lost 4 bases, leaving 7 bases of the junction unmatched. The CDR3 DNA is TGTGCCTGGACCCCTGGGACAGGGGGCAGTCAGCCCCAGCATTTT. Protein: CAWTPGTGGSQPQHF. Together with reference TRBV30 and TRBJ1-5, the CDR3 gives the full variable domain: SQTIHQWPATLVQPVGSPLSLECTVEGTSNPNLYWYRQAAGRGLQLLFYSVGIGQISSEVPQNLSASRPQDRQFILSSKKLLLSDSGFYLCAWTPGTGGSQPQHFGDGTRLSIL.

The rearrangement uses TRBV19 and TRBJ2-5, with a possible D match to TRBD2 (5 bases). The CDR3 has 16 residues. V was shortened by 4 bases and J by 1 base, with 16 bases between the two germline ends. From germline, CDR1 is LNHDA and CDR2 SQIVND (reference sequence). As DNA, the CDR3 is TGTGCCAGTAGTAAGGGAACCGCGGCGGGCCAAGAGACCCAGTACTTC. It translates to CASSKGTAAGQETQYF.

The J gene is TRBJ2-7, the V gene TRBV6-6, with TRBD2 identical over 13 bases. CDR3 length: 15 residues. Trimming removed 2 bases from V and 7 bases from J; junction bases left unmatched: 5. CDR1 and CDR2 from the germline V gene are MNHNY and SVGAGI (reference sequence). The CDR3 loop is CASSYGLAGAWEQYF. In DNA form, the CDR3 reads TGTGCCAGCAGTTACGGACTAGCGGGAGCATGGGAGCAGTACTTC.

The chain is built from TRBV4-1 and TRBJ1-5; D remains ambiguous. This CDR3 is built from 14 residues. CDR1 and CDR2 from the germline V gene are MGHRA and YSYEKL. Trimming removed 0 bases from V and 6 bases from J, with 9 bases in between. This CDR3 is CASSQEPGGQPQHF. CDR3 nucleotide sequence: TGCGCCAGCAGCCAAGAGCCTGGCGGTCAGCCCCAGCATTTT.

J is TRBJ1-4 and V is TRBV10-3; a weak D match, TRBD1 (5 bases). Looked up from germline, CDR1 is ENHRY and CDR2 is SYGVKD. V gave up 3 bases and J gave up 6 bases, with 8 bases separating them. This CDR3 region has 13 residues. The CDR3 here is CAISEGVDEKLFF. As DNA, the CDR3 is TGTGCCATCAGTGAAGGGGTCGATGAAAAACTGTTTTTT.

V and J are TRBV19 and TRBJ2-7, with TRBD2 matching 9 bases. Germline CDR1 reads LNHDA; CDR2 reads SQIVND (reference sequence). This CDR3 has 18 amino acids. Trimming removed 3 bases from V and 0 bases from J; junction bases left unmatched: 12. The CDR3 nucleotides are TGTGCCAGTAGTATGGCGGGAGGGCCACGGACTAGCTCCTACGAGCAGTACGTC. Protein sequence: CASSMAGGPRTSSYEQYV.

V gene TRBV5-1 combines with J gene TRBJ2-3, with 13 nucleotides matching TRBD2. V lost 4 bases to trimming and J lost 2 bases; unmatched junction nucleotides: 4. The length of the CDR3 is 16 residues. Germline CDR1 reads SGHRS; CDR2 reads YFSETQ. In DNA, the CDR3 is TGCGCCAGCAGCCATGGGACTAGCGGGAACACAGATACGCAGTATTTT. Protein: CASSHGTSGNTDTQYF.

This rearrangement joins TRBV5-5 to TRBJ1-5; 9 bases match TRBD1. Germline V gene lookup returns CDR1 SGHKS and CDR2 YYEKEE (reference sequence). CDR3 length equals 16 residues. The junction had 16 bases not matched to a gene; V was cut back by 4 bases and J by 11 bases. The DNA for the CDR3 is TGTGCCAGCAGCAGGGACAGGGCGGATTTTAATATGGCCCAGCATTTT. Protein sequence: CASSRDRADFNMAQHF. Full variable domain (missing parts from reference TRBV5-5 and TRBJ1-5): DAGVTQSPTHLIKTRGQQVTLRCSPISGHKSVSWYQQVLGQGPQFIFQYYEKEERGRGNFPDRFSARQFPNYSSELNVNALLLGDSALYLCASSRDRADFNMAQHFGDGTRLSIL.

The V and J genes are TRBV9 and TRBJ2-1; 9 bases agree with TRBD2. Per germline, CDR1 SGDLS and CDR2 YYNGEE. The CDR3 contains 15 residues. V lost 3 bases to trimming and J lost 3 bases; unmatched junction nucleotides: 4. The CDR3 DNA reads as TGTGCCAGCAGCGGCCTTAGCGGGAGCTACAATGAGCAGTTCTTC. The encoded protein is CASSGLSGSYNEQFF.

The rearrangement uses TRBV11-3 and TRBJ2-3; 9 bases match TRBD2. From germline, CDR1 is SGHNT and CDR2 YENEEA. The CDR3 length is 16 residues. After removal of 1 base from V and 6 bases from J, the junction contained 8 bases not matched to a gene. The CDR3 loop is CASSLGISGSGDTQYF. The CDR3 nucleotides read TGTGCCAGCAGCTTAGGGATTAGCGGGAGTGGCGATACGCAGTATTTT.

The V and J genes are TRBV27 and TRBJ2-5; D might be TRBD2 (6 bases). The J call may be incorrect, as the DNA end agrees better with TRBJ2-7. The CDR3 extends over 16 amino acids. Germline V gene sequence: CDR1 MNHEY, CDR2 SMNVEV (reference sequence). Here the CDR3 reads CASSPEGPGVGDEQYF. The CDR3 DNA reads TGTGCCAGCAGTCCCGAAGGTCCGGGAGTAGGAGACGAGCAGTACTTC.

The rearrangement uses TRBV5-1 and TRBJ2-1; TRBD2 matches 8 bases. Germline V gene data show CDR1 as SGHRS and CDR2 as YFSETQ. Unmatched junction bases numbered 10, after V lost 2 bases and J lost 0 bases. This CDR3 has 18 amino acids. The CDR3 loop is CASSFGPSGFSSYNEQFF. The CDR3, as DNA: TGCGCCAGCAGCTTTGGGCCTAGCGGGTTTAGCTCCTACAATGAGCAGTTCTTC.

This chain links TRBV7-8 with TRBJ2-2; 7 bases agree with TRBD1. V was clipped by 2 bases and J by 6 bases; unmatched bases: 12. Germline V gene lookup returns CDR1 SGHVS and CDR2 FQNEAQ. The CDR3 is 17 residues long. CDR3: CASSLSYRGGESGELFF. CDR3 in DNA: TGTGCCAGCAGCTTAAGTTACAGGGGCGGAGAGTCCGGGGAGCTGTTTTTT.

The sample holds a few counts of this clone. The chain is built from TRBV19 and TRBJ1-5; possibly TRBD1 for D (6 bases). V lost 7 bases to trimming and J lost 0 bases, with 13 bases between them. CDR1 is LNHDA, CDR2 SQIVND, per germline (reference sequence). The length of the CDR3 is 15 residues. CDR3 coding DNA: TGTGCCAGTACCCCGACAGGCCCTAGCAATCAGCCCCAGCATTTT. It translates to CASTPTGPSNQPQHF.

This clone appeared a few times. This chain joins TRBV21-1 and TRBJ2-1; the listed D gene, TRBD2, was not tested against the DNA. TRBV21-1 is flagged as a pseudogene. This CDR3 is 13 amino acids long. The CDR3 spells CARPLRAYNEQFF. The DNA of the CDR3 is TGTGCCAGGCCCTTGAGGGCCTACAATGAGCAGTTCTTC.

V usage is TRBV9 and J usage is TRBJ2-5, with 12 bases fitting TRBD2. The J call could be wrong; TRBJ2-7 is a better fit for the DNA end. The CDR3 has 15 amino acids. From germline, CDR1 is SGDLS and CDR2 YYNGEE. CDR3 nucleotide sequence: TGTGCCAGCAGCTTCGGACTAGCGGGGACCTACGAGCAGTACTTC. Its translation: CASSFGLAGTYEQYF.

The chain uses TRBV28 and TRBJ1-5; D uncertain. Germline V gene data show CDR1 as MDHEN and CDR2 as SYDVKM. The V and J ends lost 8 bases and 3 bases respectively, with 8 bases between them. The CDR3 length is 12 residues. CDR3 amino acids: CASGGNNQPQHF. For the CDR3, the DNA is TGTGCCAGCGGCGGGAACAATCAGCCCCAGCATTTT.

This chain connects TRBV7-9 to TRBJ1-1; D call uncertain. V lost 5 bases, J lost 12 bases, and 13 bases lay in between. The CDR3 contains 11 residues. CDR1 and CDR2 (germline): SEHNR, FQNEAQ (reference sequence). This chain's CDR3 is CASSRLGMTFF. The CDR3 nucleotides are TGTGCCAGCAGCCGACTCGGTATGACTTTCTTT.

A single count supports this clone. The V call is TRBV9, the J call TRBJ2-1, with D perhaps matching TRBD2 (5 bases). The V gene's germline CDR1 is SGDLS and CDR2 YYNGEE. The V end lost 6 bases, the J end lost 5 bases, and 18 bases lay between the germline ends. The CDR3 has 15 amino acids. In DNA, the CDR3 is TGTGCCAGCAACCTTGGAGGTGAGAGTCACAATGAGCAGTTCTTC. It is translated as CASNLGGESHNEQFF.

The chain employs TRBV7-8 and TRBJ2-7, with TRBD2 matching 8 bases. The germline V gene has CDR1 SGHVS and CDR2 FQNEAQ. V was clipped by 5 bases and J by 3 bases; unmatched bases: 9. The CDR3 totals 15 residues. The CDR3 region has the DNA TGTGCCAGCAGCCGGTCAAGCGGGAGCCTCTACGAGCAGTACGTC. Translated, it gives CASSRSSGSLYEQYV.